This TCR beta chain is from a study of OX40 agonist ivuxolimab in advanced cancers. Sequencing used immunoSEQ multiplex PCR; TCRdb keeps in-frame clones, though not all of them. The profile shows about 41,000 clones, more than 80% of them singletons. The germline V gene has CDR1 SGDLS and CDR2 YYNGEE. V dropped 6 bases and J dropped 2; count of bases not matched to a gene: 1. The CDR3 has 12 amino acids. This clone was observed a handful of times. The sample here was CD4+ or CD8+ T cells sorted from blood, taken in a trial of the OX40 agonist ivuxolimab. The rearrangement uses TRBV9 and TRBJ2-5; 7 positions match TRBD2. The sequence was collected from an adult with an advanced solid tumor such as melanoma, head and neck, liver or kidney cancer. The CDR3 sequence is CASTSGQETQYF. DNA for the CDR3: TGTGCCAGCACTAGCGGACAAGAGACCCAGTACTTC.